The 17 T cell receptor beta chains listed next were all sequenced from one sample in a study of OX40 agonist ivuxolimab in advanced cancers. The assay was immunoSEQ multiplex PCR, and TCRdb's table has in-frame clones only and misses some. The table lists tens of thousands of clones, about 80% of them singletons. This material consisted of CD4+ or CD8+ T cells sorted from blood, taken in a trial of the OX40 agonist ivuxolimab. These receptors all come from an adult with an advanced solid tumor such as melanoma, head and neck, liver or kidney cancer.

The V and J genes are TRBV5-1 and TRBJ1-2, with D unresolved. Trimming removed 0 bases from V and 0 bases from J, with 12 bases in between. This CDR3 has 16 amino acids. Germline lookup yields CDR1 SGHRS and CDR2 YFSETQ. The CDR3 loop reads CASSLDPRRANYGYTF. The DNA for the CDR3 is TGCGCCAGCAGCTTGGACCCCAGAAGAGCTAACTATGGCTACACCTTC.

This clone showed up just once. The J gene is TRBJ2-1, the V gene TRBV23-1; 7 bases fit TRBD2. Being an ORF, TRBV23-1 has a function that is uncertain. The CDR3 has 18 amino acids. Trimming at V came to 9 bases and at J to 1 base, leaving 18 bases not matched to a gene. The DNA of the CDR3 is TGCGCCAGTGATTACCCGCGGGAGATTCGGAGGTCCTACAATGAGCAGTTCTTC. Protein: CASDYPREIRRSYNEQFF.

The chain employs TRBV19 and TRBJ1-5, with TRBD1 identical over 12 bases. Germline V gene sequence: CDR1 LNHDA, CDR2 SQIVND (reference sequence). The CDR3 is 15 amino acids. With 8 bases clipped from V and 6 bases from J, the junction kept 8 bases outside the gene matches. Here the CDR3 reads CASFTGQGAGQPQHF. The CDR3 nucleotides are TGTGCCAGTTTTACGGGACAGGGGGCAGGTCAGCCCCAGCATTTT.

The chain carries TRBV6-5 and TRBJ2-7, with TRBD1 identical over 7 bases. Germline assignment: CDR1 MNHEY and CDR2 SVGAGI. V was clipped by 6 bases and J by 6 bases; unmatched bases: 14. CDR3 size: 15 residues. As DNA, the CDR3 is TGTGCCAGCAGGAAAGGACAGGTTGGGGTCGGCGAGCAGTACTTC. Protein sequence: CASRKGQVGVGEQYF.

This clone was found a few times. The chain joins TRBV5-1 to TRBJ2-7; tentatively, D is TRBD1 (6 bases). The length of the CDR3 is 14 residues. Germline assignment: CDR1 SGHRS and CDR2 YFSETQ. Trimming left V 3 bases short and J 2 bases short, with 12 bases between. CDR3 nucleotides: TGCGCCAGCAGCTGGTACAGGGACCCCTACGAGCAGTACTTC. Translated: CASSWYRDPYEQYF.

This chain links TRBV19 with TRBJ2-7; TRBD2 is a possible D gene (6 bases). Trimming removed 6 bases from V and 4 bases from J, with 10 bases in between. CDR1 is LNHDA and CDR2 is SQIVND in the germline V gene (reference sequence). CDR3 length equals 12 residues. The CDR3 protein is CASSGRGYEQYF. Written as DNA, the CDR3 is TGTGCCAGTAGCGGGAGAGGATACGAGCAGTACTTC.

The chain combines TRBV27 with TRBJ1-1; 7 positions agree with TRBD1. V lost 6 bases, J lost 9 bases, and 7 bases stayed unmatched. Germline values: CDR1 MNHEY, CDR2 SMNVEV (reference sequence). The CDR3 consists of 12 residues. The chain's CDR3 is CASRSGDRKAFF. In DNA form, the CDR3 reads TGTGCCAGCAGATCGGGGGACAGAAAAGCTTTCTTT.

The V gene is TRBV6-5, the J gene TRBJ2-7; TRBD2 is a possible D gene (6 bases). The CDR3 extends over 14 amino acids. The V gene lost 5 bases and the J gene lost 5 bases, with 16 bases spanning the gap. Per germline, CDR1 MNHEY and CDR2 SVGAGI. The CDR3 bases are TGTGCCAGCAGTCTTAACCTAGCGAGGGACGAGCAGTACTTC. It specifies CASSLNLARDEQYF.

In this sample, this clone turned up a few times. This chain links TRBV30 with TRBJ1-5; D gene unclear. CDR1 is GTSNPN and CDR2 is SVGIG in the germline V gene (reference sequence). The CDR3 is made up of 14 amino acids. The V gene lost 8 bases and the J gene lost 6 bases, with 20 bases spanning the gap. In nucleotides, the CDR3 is TGTGCCGTGGGAGACGCGAGCGTACCTCAGCCCCAGCATTTT. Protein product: CAVGDASVPQPQHF.

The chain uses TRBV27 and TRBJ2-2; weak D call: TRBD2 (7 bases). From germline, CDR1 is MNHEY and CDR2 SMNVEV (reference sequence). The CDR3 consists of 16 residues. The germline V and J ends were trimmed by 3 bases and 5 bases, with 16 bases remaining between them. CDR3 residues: CASSFGGGRPTGELFF. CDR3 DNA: TGTGCCAGCAGTTTTGGGGGCGGGAGACCTACCGGGGAGCTGTTTTTT.

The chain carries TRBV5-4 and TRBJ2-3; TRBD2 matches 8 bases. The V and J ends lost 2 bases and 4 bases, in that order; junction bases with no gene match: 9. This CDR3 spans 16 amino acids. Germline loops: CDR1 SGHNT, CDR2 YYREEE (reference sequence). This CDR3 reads CASSLKRESVADTQYF. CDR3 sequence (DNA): TGTGCCAGCAGCTTAAAGCGGGAGTCAGTCGCAGATACGCAGTATTTT.

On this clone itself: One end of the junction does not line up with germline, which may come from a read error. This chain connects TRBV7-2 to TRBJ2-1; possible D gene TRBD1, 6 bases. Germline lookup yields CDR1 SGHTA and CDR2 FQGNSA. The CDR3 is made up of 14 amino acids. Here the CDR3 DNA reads TGTGCCAGCACCTTAGGGGGAGCCTACAATGAGCAGTTCTTC. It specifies CASTLGGAYNEQFF.

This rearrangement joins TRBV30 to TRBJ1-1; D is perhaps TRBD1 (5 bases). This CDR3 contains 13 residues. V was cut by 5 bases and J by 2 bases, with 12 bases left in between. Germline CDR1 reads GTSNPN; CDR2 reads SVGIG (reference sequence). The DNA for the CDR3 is TGTGCCTGGTCGAAGGGGCTCAACACTGAAGCTTTCTTT. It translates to CAWSKGLNTEAFF.

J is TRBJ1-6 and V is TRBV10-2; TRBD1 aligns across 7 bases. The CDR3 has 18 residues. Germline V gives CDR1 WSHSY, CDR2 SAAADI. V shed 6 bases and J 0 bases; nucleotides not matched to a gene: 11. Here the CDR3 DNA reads TGCGCCAGCAGATCACTGCCGGGGGACAGCTCCTATAATTCACCCCTCCACTTT. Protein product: CASRSLPGDSSYNSPLHF.

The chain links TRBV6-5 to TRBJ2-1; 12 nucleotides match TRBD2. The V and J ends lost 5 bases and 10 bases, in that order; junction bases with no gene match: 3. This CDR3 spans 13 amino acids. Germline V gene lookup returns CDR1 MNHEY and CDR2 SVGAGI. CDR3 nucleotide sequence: TGTGCCAGCAGTCCTGGACTAGCGGGGGAGCAGTTCTTC. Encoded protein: CASSPGLAGEQFF.

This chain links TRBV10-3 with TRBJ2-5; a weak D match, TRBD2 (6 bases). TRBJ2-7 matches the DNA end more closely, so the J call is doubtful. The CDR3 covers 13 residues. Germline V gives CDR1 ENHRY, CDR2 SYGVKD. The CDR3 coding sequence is TGTGCCATCAGTTGGGAGGCAACCTACGAGCAGTACTTC. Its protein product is CAISWEATYEQYF.

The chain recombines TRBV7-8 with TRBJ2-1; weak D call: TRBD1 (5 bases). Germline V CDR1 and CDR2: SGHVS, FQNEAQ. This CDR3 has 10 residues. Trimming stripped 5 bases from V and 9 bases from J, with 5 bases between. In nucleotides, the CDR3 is TGTGCCAGCAGCAGGGGTGAGCAGTTCTTC. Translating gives CASSRGEQFF.